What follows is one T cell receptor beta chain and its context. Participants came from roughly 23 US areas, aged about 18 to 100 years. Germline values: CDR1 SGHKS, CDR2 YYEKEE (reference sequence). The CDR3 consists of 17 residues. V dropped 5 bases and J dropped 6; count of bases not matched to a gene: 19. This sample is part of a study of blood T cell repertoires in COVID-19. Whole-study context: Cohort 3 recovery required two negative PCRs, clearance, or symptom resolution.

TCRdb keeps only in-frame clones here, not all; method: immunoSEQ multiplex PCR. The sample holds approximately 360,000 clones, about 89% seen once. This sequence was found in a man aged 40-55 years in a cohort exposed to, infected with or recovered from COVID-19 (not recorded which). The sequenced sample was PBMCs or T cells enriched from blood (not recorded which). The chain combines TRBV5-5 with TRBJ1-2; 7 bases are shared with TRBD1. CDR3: CASSRTGDSIGGDGYTF. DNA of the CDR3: TGTGCCAGCAGTAGGACGGGGGACAGTATTGGAGGGGATGGCTACACCTTC.